These T cell receptor beta chains were read from a single sample in a study of CXCR3-negative and CXCR3-positive naive CD8 T cells. TCRdb re-called the 5' RACE reads and shows each CDR3 protein once, DNA omitted. This sample contains tens of thousands of distinct CDR3 sequences. The specimen sequenced was memory CD8+ T cells from blood. These TCRs come from a human donor in good health. Some clones in this sample may be carry-over from other donors' samples. The CDR3 runs from the conserved cysteine through the conserved F or W. Fields, in order: V gene, J gene, CDR3 protein.

V: TRBV9; J: TRBJ1-5; CDR3: CASSGGQGGQPQHF
V: TRBV20-1; J: TRBJ1-2; CDR3: CSAREGVGGYTF
V: TRBV15; J: TRBJ1-4; CDR3: CATSRDMEAALNEKLFF
V: TRBV7-8; J: TRBJ2-1; CDR3: CASSLHRWEQFF
V: TRBV7-9; J: TRBJ2-2; CDR3: CASSLISGQPGELFF
V: TRBV7-9; J: TRBJ1-5; CDR3: CASSLHSGEPQHF
V: TRBV7-3; J: TRBJ2-6; CDR3: CASSPEGANVLTF
V: TRBV20-1; J: TRBJ2-7; CDR3: CSAVDRNSYEQYF
V: TRBV29-1; J: TRBJ2-7; CDR3: CTVQLGGEQYF
V: TRBV14; J: TRBJ2-1; CDR3: CASSQELGNEQFF
V: TRBV5-1; J: TRBJ1-2; CDR3: CASSLGTQANYGYTF
V: TRBV19; J: TRBJ1-5; CDR3: CASSSGADAQPQHF
V: TRBV30; J: TRBJ2-3; CDR3: CAWNTGQGHTDTQYF
V: TRBV7-2; J: TRBJ2-1; CDR3: CASSLERRGGLNEQFF
V: TRBV29-1; J: TRBJ1-2; CDR3: CSVESGYGYTF
V: TRBV4-3; J: TRBJ2-7; CDR3: CASSQEQGEGYEQYF
V: TRBV20-1; J: TRBJ2-5; CDR3: CSAREAGGYQETQYF
V: TRBV28; J: TRBJ2-7; CDR3: CASSFANRYEQYF
V: TRBV10-2; J: TRBJ1-1; CDR3: CASSDSSREAFF
V: TRBV20-1; J: TRBJ2-2; CDR3: CSALGLAGGLAGELFF